These 30 T cell receptor beta chains came from one sample sequenced in a study of cytomegalovirus exposure and HLA in healthy donors. With 60 Vbeta and 13 Jbeta primers, the PCR was carried out. This table comes from immunoSEQ multiplex PCR, and its TCRdb copy is limited to in-frame clones, with some not included. In the table there are roughly 160,000 clones, approximately 72% of which are singletons. Source material: PBMCs. Receptors originate from a female donor in good health and CMV-seronegative.

This clone was observed a handful of times. In DNA, the CDR3 is TGTGCCAGCAGCTCCCACAGGGATACGCAGTATTTT. Residues: CASSSHRDTQYF. The gene calls are TRBV7-9 and TRBJ2-3; possible D gene TRBD1, 5 bases. V was shortened by 4 bases and J by 6 bases, with 8 bases between the two germline ends. The CDR3 length is 12 residues. CDR1 is SEHNR, CDR2 FQNEAQ, per germline (reference sequence).

This clone was recorded a few times. This sequence joins TRBV9 and TRBJ2-5; D is perhaps TRBD1 (6 bases). CDR1 is SGDLS and CDR2 is YYNGEE in the germline V gene. The V and J ends lost 6 bases and 3 bases respectively, with 15 bases between them. This CDR3 has 14 residues. CDR3 coding DNA: TGTGCCAGCAACATGGGACACCACGAAGAGACCCAGTACTTC. It is translated as CASNMGHHEETQYF.

The V call is TRBV21-1, the J call TRBJ1-2. TRBV21-1 is flagged as a pseudogene. The CDR3 is 11 amino acids. Here the CDR3 reads CASSEPGGYTF. The DNA of the CDR3 is TGTGCCAGCAGCGAACCGGGAGGCTACACCTTC.

V is TRBV4-3 and J is TRBJ2-1, with D possibly TRBD2 on 6 matching bases. The CDR3 has 15 residues. Trimming stripped 1 base from V and 10 bases from J, with 17 bases between. The V gene's germline CDR1 is LGHNA and CDR2 YSLEER. The CDR3 is CASSQVSGSNSEQFF. CDR3 DNA: TGCGCCAGCAGCCAAGTAAGCGGGTCGAACAGCGAGCAGTTCTTC.

This clone was counted a single time. The CDR3 DNA is TGTGCCAGCATTGTAGACTGGAATGGAAACACCATATATTTT. It specifies CASIVDWNGNTIYF. V usage is TRBV2 and J usage is TRBJ1-3; D is undetermined. Germline V gives CDR1 SNHLY, CDR2 FYNNEI. CDR3 length equals 14 residues. V was cut by 7 bases and J by 3 bases, with 13 bases left in between.

This clone was counted a few times. V and J are TRBV11-2 and TRBJ1-3; D possibly corresponds to TRBD1 (6 bases). The germline V gene has CDR1 SGHAT and CDR2 FQNNGV. CDR3 length: 14 residues. Trimming took off 2 bases at V and 4 bases at J, with 9 bases between the two ends. This chain's CDR3 is CASSLSGVGNTIYF. Here the CDR3 DNA reads TGTGCCAGCAGCTTATCAGGGGTAGGAAACACCATATATTTT.

The chain has TRBV9 and TRBJ2-7; D is possibly TRBD2 (5 bases). This CDR3 contains 13 residues. Germline V lookup: CDR1 SGDLS, CDR2 YYNGEE. V lost 0 bases and J 7 bases, leaving 11 bases between the germline ends. The CDR3 DNA reads TGTGCCAGCAGCGTAGGTGGACCGGGGGAGCAGTACTTC. This encodes CASSVGGPGEQYF.

The genes are TRBV7-2 and TRBJ2-5; 8 nucleotides line up with TRBD2. This CDR3 is built from 15 residues. Germline V gene sequence: CDR1 SGHTA, CDR2 FQGNSA. Unmatched junction bases numbered 10, after V lost 5 bases and J lost 5 bases. CDR3 sequence: CASSRTGTSGETQYF. The CDR3 region has the DNA TGTGCCAGCAGCCGAACCGGGACTAGTGGGGAGACCCAGTACTTC.

The rearrangement uses TRBV5-1 and TRBJ2-2, with 8 bases lining up with TRBD1. V lost 0 bases to trimming and J lost 4 bases; unmatched junction nucleotides: 2. Looked up from germline, CDR1 is SGHRS and CDR2 is YFSETQ. The CDR3 loop spans 15 amino acids. CDR3 in DNA: TGCGCCAGCAGCTTGGAGGGACAGGTCACCGGGGAGCTGTTTTTT. Translating gives CASSLEGQVTGELFF.

The chain links TRBV7-3 to TRBJ2-3; maybe TRBD2 (7 bases). Between the trimmed V and J ends, which lost 1 base and 5 bases, there was a span of 13 bases. The CDR3 spans 15 residues. CDR1 and CDR2 (germline): SGHTA, FQGTGA. Here the CDR3 DNA reads TGTGCCAGCAGCTTAAGCGGGGGCCTGGGAGATACGCAGTATTTT. It is translated as CASSLSGGLGDTQYF.

The genes are TRBV18 and TRBJ2-5; a weak D match, TRBD1 (6 bases). Germline-derived CDR1 and CDR2 are KGHSH and LQKENI. The V gene lost 4 bases and the J gene lost 5 bases, with 11 bases spanning the gap. The CDR3 consists of 13 residues. CDR3 protein: CASSLQGLETQYF. The CDR3 DNA is TGTGCCAGCTCACTGCAGGGGCTGGAGACCCAGTACTTC.

This sequence joins TRBV27 and TRBJ2-3; the match to TRBD1 covers 9 bases. The ends lost 6 bases at V and 4 bases at J; junction bases unmatched: 5. The length of the CDR3 is 14 residues. The germline V gene encodes CDR1 MNHEY and CDR2 SMNVEV (reference sequence). The CDR3 nucleotides read TGTGCCAGCAGACGGACAGGGGCTTCAGATACGCAGTATTTT. Residues: CASRRTGASDTQYF.

The chain links TRBV15 to TRBJ2-2, with 7 bases fitting TRBD1. Germline lookup yields CDR1 LNHNV and CDR2 YYDKDF (reference sequence). The CDR3 loop spans 15 amino acids. With 2 bases clipped from V and 0 bases from J, the junction kept 0 bases outside the gene matches. CDR3 in DNA: TGTGCCACCAGCAGACAGGGGGCGAACACCGGGGAGCTGTTTTTT. Its translation is CATSRQGANTGELFF.

The chain links TRBV13 to TRBJ2-3; D possibly corresponds to TRBD1 (7 bases). Germline assignment: CDR1 PRHDT and CDR2 FYEKMQ (reference sequence). The CDR3 has 16 residues. V was cut by 4 bases and J by 1 base, with 15 bases left in between. The CDR3 DNA is TGTGCCAGCAGCTCTAGGGGCAGGGGGGGCACAGATACGCAGTATTTT. Protein product: CASSSRGRGGTDTQYF.

The chain carries TRBV7-2 and TRBJ1-3, with a weak D call TRBD1 (6 bases). With 5 bases removed from V and 0 bases from J, the gap between germline ends came to 14 bases. The CDR3 loop spans 16 amino acids. Germline CDR1 is SGHTA and CDR2 is FQGNSA. The CDR3 reads CASSPPGGFSGNTIYF. CDR3 nucleotide sequence: TGTGCCAGCAGCCCCCCGGGGGGCTTCTCTGGAAACACCATATATTTT.

V is TRBV6-6 and J is TRBJ2-5; TRBD1 matches at 7 bases. From germline, CDR1 is MNHNY and CDR2 SVGAGI (reference sequence). The ends lost 6 bases at V and 5 bases at J; junction bases unmatched: 6. This CDR3 has 13 residues. The CDR3 nucleotides are TGTGCCAGCAGCAAGGGGGCCTGGGAGACCCAGTACTTC. Its translation: CASSKGAWETQYF.

The chain links TRBV14 to TRBJ2-3; D unresolved. The CDR3 is made up of 13 amino acids. Between the trimmed V and J ends, which lost 2 bases and 1 base, there was a span of 4 bases. Germline V gives CDR1 SGHDN, CDR2 FVKESK. The CDR3: CASSQTGTDTQYF. The CDR3 DNA reads TGTGCCAGCAGCCAAACGGGCACAGATACGCAGTATTTT.

The gene calls are TRBV9 and TRBJ2-1; D is perhaps TRBD2 (6 bases). V gave up 4 bases and J gave up 3 bases, with 23 bases separating them. This CDR3 is built from 18 residues. CDR1 is SGDLS and CDR2 is YYNGEE in the germline V gene. The CDR3, as DNA: TGTGCCAGCAGCCCTCGAGGGCCTCCGGGAGCTGACTACAATGAGCAGTTCTTC. Protein product: CASSPRGPPGADYNEQFF.

This clone was detected once. The chain uses TRBV5-1 and TRBJ2-6; TRBD1 aligns across 9 bases. The CDR3 extends over 15 amino acids. Losses at the gene ends were 5 bases for V and 2 bases for J; bases not matched to a gene: 2. CDR1 and CDR2 (germline): SGHRS, YFSETQ. The CDR3 bases are TGCGCCAGCAGGAGGGACAGGGCTGGGGCCAACGTCCTGACTTTC. This sequence encodes CASRRDRAGANVLTF.

The chain has TRBV5-1 and TRBJ1-2; the D gene is possibly TRBD1 (6 bases). Trimming pared 4 bases from V and 2 bases from J, leaving 15 bases between. The CDR3 is made up of 15 amino acids. Looked up from germline, CDR1 is SGHRS and CDR2 is YFSETQ. The CDR3 nucleotides are TGCGCCAGCAGCGGGGGGGACACTAAAAACTATGGCTACACCTTC. It codes for CASSGGDTKNYGYTF.

The chain is built from TRBV7-9 and TRBJ1-2; TRBD1 is a possible D gene (6 bases). The CDR3 covers 15 residues. Germline loops: CDR1 SEHNR, CDR2 FQNEAQ (reference sequence). V lost 3 bases and J lost 4, with 15 bases in between. The CDR3 nucleotides read TGTGCCAGCAGCTTCGTTACCGGGACACCCTATGGCTACACCTTC. It encodes CASSFVTGTPYGYTF.

The V and J genes are TRBV6-6 and TRBJ1-2; possible D gene TRBD1, 5 bases. The germline V gene has CDR1 MNHNY and CDR2 SVGAGI (reference sequence). The V end was cut by 5 bases, the J end by 4 bases, with 11 bases between. CDR3 length equals 13 residues. The CDR3 loop reads CASSLSGSYGYTF. CDR3 DNA: TGTGCCAGCAGTCTATCAGGGTCCTATGGCTACACCTTC.

This clone appeared a few times. The chain uses TRBV15 and TRBJ2-7; D gene unclear. Germline CDR1 is LNHNV and CDR2 is YYDKDF (reference sequence). The V gene lost 1 base and the J gene lost 5 bases, with 9 bases spanning the gap. CDR3 length: 13 residues. The CDR3 reads CATSRGGLNEQYF. CDR3 in DNA: TGTGCCACCAGCAGAGGAGGCCTGAACGAGCAGTACTTC.

This clone was recorded a few times. This chain uses TRBV9 with TRBJ2-3; maybe TRBD2 (6 bases). With 1 base removed from V and 2 bases from J, the gap between germline ends came to 14 bases. CDR3 length: 16 residues. The V gene's germline CDR1 is SGDLS and CDR2 YYNGEE. CDR3 residues: CASSVYGSGTTDTQYF. CDR3 DNA: TGTGCCAGCAGCGTATATGGTAGCGGTACCACAGATACGCAGTATTTT.

This chain connects TRBV5-1 to TRBJ2-3; possibly TRBD1 for D (6 bases). This CDR3 comprises 19 residues. Between the trimmed V and J ends, which lost 2 bases and 5 bases, there was a span of 27 bases. Germline V lookup: CDR1 SGHRS, CDR2 YFSETQ. CDR3 in amino acids: CASSFPPRSTGLTRDTQYF. CDR3 nucleotide sequence: TGCGCCAGCAGCTTCCCACCGAGATCGACAGGTCTAACCCGAGATACGCAGTATTTT.

The chain carries TRBV19 and TRBJ2-7; 11 positions match TRBD1. Germline CDR1 LNHDA, CDR2 SQIVND (reference sequence). The V and J ends lost 4 bases and 5 bases, in that order; junction bases with no gene match: 1. CDR3 length equals 13 residues. CDR3 sequence: CASSRDRGDEQYF. The DNA for the CDR3 is TGTGCCAGTAGTAGGGACAGGGGGGACGAGCAGTACTTC. The full variable domain, in which reference TRBV19 and TRBJ2-7 provide the parts outside the CDR3, is DGGITQSPKYLFRKEGQNVTLSCEQNLNHDAMYWYRQDPGQGLRLIYYSQIVNDFQKGDIAEGYSVSREKKESFPLTVTSAQKNPTAFYLCASSRDRGDEQYFGPGTRLTVT.

A few counts support this clone. Within the sample, other DNA sequences also encode this same CDR3. This rearrangement joins TRBV6-6 to TRBJ2-5; D ambiguous. The V end was cut by 0 bases, the J end by 3 bases, with 8 bases between. Germline V gene sequence: CDR1 MNHNY, CDR2 SVGAGI (reference sequence). The CDR3 spans 14 residues. The DNA of the CDR3 is TGTGCCAGCAGTTACTCGAACAGAGAAGAGACCCAGTACTTC. Amino acids: CASSYSNREETQYF.

In DNA form, the CDR3 reads TGCGCCAGCAGCCCCAATGACCTGGGACTAGCGCTCACAGATACGCAGTATTTT. Encoded protein: CASSPNDLGLALTDTQYF. This chain connects TRBV4-1 to TRBJ2-3, with 10 bases fitting TRBD2. Trimming removed 4 bases from V and 2 bases from J; junction bases left unmatched: 12. The length of the CDR3 is 18 residues. Per germline, CDR1 MGHRA and CDR2 YSYEKL.

This clone was seen a handful of times. The rearrangement links TRBV9 to TRBJ2-7; D not resolved. Germline V CDR1 and CDR2: SGDLS, YYNGEE. CDR3 length equals 14 residues. Deletions cut 0 bases from V and 1 base from J, with 8 bases between. CDR3 loop: CASSVGPPSYEQYF. The CDR3 DNA follows: TGTGCCAGCAGCGTAGGGCCTCCATCCTACGAGCAGTACTTC.

V and J are TRBV6-1 and TRBJ1-2; possibly TRBD1 for D (6 bases). Germline V gives CDR1 MNHNS, CDR2 SASEGT. The V end was cut by 10 bases, the J end by 2 bases, with 11 bases between. The CDR3 totals 12 residues. Written as DNA, the CDR3 is TGTGCCACCAGGGGACTGAACTATGGCTACACCTTC. The encoded protein is CATRGLNYGYTF.